This TCR beta chain was identified in a study of control samples from healthy donors and cancer patients. Trimming removed 4 bases at V and 6 bases at J, with 13 bases between. This CDR3 region has 14 residues. In germline, CDR1 is MNHEY, CDR2 SMNVEV (reference sequence). The data were produced by immunoSEQ multiplex PCR, yet TCRdb's version contains in-frame clones alone and is incomplete. Here the sample spans around 76,000 clones, around nine tenths being singletons. The receptor was isolated from a woman between 50 and 59 years old with colorectal cancer. The source material was PBMCs. The chain is built from TRBV27 and TRBJ2-1; D gene unclear. The CDR3 nucleotides read TGTGCCAGCAGTTATCGACCGTGGGGCAATGAGCAGTTCTTC. Translated: CASSYRPWGNEQFF.